This TCR beta chain came from a study of T cells in Graves' hyperthyroidism and ophthalmopathy. Amplification targeted TCR beta CDR3 regions from RNA transcripts. The HTBI primer set was used in a first-round RT-PCR of the TCR CDR3. TCRdb independently ran MiXCR on the multiplex PCR reads; one entry per CDR3 protein. The data contain a few hundred thousand distinct CDR3 sequences, 15% to 19% of them singletons. This clonotype was picked up many times. V was pared by 6 bases and J by 4 bases, with 9 bases between. This CDR3 has 12 amino acids. CDR1 and CDR2 (germline): SEHNR, FQNEAQ (reference sequence).

Sequencing was performed on blood. The gene calls are TRBV7-9 and TRBJ1-1, with unresolved D. This clonotype originated in a woman aged 18-30 years with Graves' hyperthyroidism. As DNA, the CDR3 is TGTGCCAGCAGAACGGACCGCACTGAAGCTTTCTTT. Residues: CASRTDRTEAFF.